Below, 12 T cell receptor beta chains from the same sample are listed, as sequenced in a study of beta chain features in type 1 diabetes. Since all of the isolated RNA was reverse transcribed, expressed TCRB transcripts were what got sequenced. Sequencing was performed with immunoSEQ multiplex PCR; in TCRdb, only in-frame clones are kept and a portion is missing. The repertoire holds almost 350,000 clones, with roughly a fifth as singletons. What was sequenced was naive CD4+ T cells from blood. Receptors originate from a young woman in good health.

The V and J genes are TRBV9 and TRBJ2-2, with TRBD2 matching 8 bases. The junction had 6 bases not matched to a gene; V was cut back by 0 bases and J by 2 bases. Per germline, CDR1 SGDLS and CDR2 YYNGEE. The CDR3 consists of 17 residues. Here the CDR3 DNA reads TGTGCCAGCAGCGTAGGCGGGGGGAAGGGAAACACCGGGGAGCTGTTTTTT. Its translation is CASSVGGGKGNTGELFF.

The chain uses TRBV6-1 and TRBJ2-7; 10 bases line up with TRBD2. V trimming: 6 bases; J trimming: 4 bases; junction bases outside the gene matches: 3. In germline, CDR1 is MNHNS, CDR2 SASEGT. The CDR3 totals 13 residues. CDR3 loop: CASRPSGSYEQYF. CDR3 in DNA: TGTGCCAGCAGACCTAGCGGGAGTTACGAGCAGTACTTC.

CDR3 loop: CASSLSGQQETQYF. DNA for the CDR3: TGTGCCAGCAGCTTATCGGGACAGCAAGAGACCCAGTACTTC. V gene TRBV5-4 combines with J gene TRBJ2-5; 7 bases match TRBD1. Germline trimming cut 2 bases from V and 2 bases from J; bases unmatched to any gene: 3. The CDR3 sequence is 14 residues long. Per the germline V gene, CDR1 is SGHNT and CDR2 is YYREEE (reference sequence).

This sequence joins TRBV5-1 and TRBJ1-2; TRBD1 might be the D (5 bases). Germline-derived CDR1 and CDR2 are SGHRS and YFSETQ. This CDR3 has 14 residues. Between the trimmed V and J ends, which lost 4 bases and 4 bases, there was a span of 14 bases. CDR3: CASSPRRAGYGYTF. The CDR3 DNA reads TGCGCCAGCAGCCCACGCAGGGCAGGCTATGGCTACACCTTC.

In this sample, this clone turned up a few times. CDR3 in amino acids: CASSLEVLLGGEQFF. CDR3 nucleotide sequence: TGTGCCAGCAGCTTAGAGGTCTTGCTAGGTGGGGAGCAGTTCTTC. The V and J genes are TRBV7-2 and TRBJ2-1, with unresolved D. The germline gives CDR1 SGHTA, CDR2 FQGNSA. Trimming shortened V by 1 base and J by 10 bases, and 17 bases separated the two germline ends. The CDR3 has 15 amino acids.

The V call is TRBV5-1, the J call TRBJ2-1, with 9 bases that match TRBD2. Germline CDR1 and CDR2: SGHRS and YFSETQ. CDR3 length equals 16 residues. The V gene end was trimmed by 6 bases and the J gene end by 0 bases; junction bases not matched to a gene: 7. The CDR3 reads CASNPLAGVSYNEQFF. The DNA for the CDR3 is TGCGCCAGCAACCCCTTAGCGGGGGTCTCCTACAATGAGCAGTTCTTC.

This clone was picked up a small number of times. The rearrangement links TRBV2 to TRBJ1-5; D not certain. CDR3 length equals 13 residues. Germline assignment: CDR1 SNHLY and CDR2 FYNNEI. With 7 bases removed from V and 6 bases from J, the gap between germline ends came to 13 bases. CDR3 sequence: CASIKERSQPQHF. In DNA form, the CDR3 reads TGTGCCAGCATAAAGGAAAGGAGTCAGCCCCAGCATTTT.

This clone turned up a few times. The rearrangement uses TRBV28 and TRBJ2-1, with 11 bases lining up with TRBD1. This CDR3 has 15 residues. J was trimmed by 5 bases and V by 4 bases; bases with no gene match: 4. Germline values: CDR1 MDHEN, CDR2 SYDVKM. The CDR3 sequence: CASSSLGQGDNEQFF. CDR3 nucleotide sequence: TGTGCCAGCAGTTCTTTGGGACAGGGGGACAATGAGCAGTTCTTC.

The chain recombines TRBV9 with TRBJ2-5; 9 nucleotides agree with TRBD1. The CDR3 runs to 15 residues. Looked up from germline, CDR1 is SGDLS and CDR2 is YYNGEE. With 3 bases clipped from V and 5 bases from J, the junction kept 8 bases outside the gene matches. In DNA form, the CDR3 reads TGTGCCAGCAGCGGGGGTACAGGGGGCGGGGAGACCCAGTACTTC. Amino acid sequence: CASSGGTGGGETQYF.

The gene calls are TRBV11-2 and TRBJ2-7; no reliable D call. V was cut by 2 bases and J by 0 bases, with 5 bases left in between. Germline values: CDR1 SGHAT, CDR2 FQNNGV. The CDR3 is 13 residues long. CDR3 protein: CASSLQDSYEQYF. The CDR3 bases are TGTGCCAGCAGCTTACAGGACTCCTACGAGCAGTACTTC.

The CDR3 DNA follows: TGCGCCAGCAGCCCGACAATCGGCTATGGCTACACCTTC. This translates into CASSPTIGYGYTF. V gene TRBV5-1 combines with J gene TRBJ1-2; no reliable D call. The CDR3 consists of 13 residues. CDR1 SGHRS and CDR2 YFSETQ come from the germline V gene. V was cut by 4 bases and J by 4 bases, with 11 bases left in between.

Comments on this clone: Germline is not matched at one junction end, which may reflect a read error. This chain uses TRBV7-3 with TRBJ2-1, with a weak D call TRBD2 (6 bases). The germline CDR1 and CDR2 sequences are SGHTA and FQGTGA. This CDR3 is 10 amino acids long. The CDR3 nucleotides read TGTGCCAGCAGCAGGTGGGACTTCATCTTC. Protein product: CASSRWDFIF. Full variable domain (outside the CDR3, taken from reference TRBV7-3 and TRBJ2-1): GAGVSQTPSNKVTEKGKYVELRCDPISGHTALYWYRQSLGQGPEFLIYFQGTGAADDSGLPNDRFFAVRPEGSVSTLKIQRTERGDSAVYLCASSRWDFIFGPGTRLTVL.